The rows below give T cell receptor beta chains drawn from one sample of a study of T cells after yellow fever vaccination. Each CDR3 protein is one row after TCRdb ran MiXCR on the 5' RACE reads. The profile covers 300,000 to 350,000 distinct CDR3 sequences, with approximately 4.2% appearing a single time and approximately 24% taken by the ten largest. The specimen was PBMCs, collected 5 days after the yellow fever booster vaccination. All receptors come from a man younger than 35 who received the YFV17D yellow fever vaccine. CDR3s include the opening cysteine and the closing phenylalanine or tryptophan. Each record gives: J gene, D gene, clone size, V gene, CDR3 DNA, CDR3 protein. D genes are given only for firm matches. The size field is filled for only some rows; it gives once, few, many or a size class.

J: TRBJ1-5; D: .; size: .; V: TRBV4-2; DNA: TGTGCCAGCAGCCTGGACAGTTCTAGCAATCAGCCCCAGCATTTT; CDR3: CASSLDSSSNQPQHF
J: TRBJ2-1; D: TRBD1; size: few; V: TRBV7-2; DNA: TGTGCCAGCAGAGAACAGGGGGGATCCCAGTTCTTC; CDR3: CASREQGGSQFF
J: TRBJ1-5; D: TRBD1; size: .; V: TRBV12-3/TRBV12-4; DNA: TGTGCCAGCAGTGCGCTCGGGGACAGAAATAGCAATCAGCCCCAGCATTTT; CDR3: CASSALGDRNSNQPQHF
J: TRBJ2-5; D: .; size: many; V: TRBV11-3; DNA: TGTGCCAGCAGCTTAGATAGCTTGGAGACCCAGTACTTC; CDR3: CASSLDSLETQYF
J: TRBJ2-5; D: .; size: many; V: TRBV27; DNA: TGTGCCAGTGGAGGGTGGGGGGCTGGGGCCCAGTACTTC; CDR3: CASGGWGAGAQYF
J: TRBJ2-2; D: .; size: few; V: TRBV24-1; DNA: TGTGCCACCAGTGATTTTAATGCGCCGGGGGAGCTGTTTTTT; CDR3: CATSDFNAPGELFF
J: TRBJ2-5; D: .; size: .; V: TRBV12-3/TRBV12-4; DNA: TGTGCCAGCAGTTTTGGGGTGTCATGGGAGACCCAGTACTTC; CDR3: CASSFGVSWETQYF
J: TRBJ2-3; D: .; size: .; V: TRBV20-1; DNA: TGCAGTGCTAGAGATATCCGTGCCGAATTACAGGGCCTAAGCACAGATACGCAGTATTTT; CDR3: CSARDIRAELQGLSTDTQYF
J: TRBJ1-2; D: .; size: .; V: TRBV27; DNA: TGTGCCAGCACCAGGGGTGAAGGAGGTTATGGCTACACCTTC; CDR3: CASTRGEGGYGYTF
J: TRBJ1-4; D: .; size: .; V: TRBV3-1; DNA: TGTGCCAGCAGCCAAGGCAGGGGATGGGATGAAAAACTGTTTTTT; CDR3: CASSQGRGWDEKLFF
J: TRBJ2-1; D: .; size: few; V: TRBV6-2/TRBV6-3; DNA: TGTGCCTCTGGGGAGGCGGAGTGGAAGCAGTTCTTC; CDR3: CASGEAEWKQFF
J: TRBJ2-3; D: TRBD2; size: many; V: TRBV12-3/TRBV12-4; DNA: TGTGCCAGCAGTCCCCGGGCGAGGGCGGGGGGGCTGTCAGATACGCAGTATTTT; CDR3: CASSPRARAGGLSDTQYF
J: TRBJ2-3; D: .; size: many; V: TRBV5-1; DNA: TGCGCCAGCAGCTTGGGTCAGGAAGCAGATACGCAGTATTTT; CDR3: CASSLGQEADTQYF
J: TRBJ1-1; D: .; size: .; V: TRBV19; DNA: TGTGCCAGTAGTATAGGTCTCCTCACTGAAGCTTTCTTT; CDR3: CASSIGLLTEAFF
J: TRBJ2-6; D: TRBD1; size: few; V: TRBV23-1; DNA: TGCGCCAGGGTGGGGACAGCTGGGGCCAACGTCCTGACTTTC; CDR3: CARVGTAGANVLTF
J: TRBJ1-1; D: .; size: .; V: TRBV7-9; DNA: TGTGCCAGCAGCGAACAGGGTCCCGACACTGAAGCTTTCTTT; CDR3: CASSEQGPDTEAFF
J: TRBJ2-1; D: .; size: many; V: TRBV29-1; DNA: TGCAGCGTCTCAGGGGATCGCTCCTACAATGAGCAGTTCTTC; CDR3: CSVSGDRSYNEQFF
J: TRBJ2-4; D: .; size: .; V: TRBV3-1; DNA: TGTGCCAGCAGCCCGGGACACAACATTCAGTACTTC; CDR3: CASSPGHNIQYF
J: TRBJ2-5; D: TRBD2; size: few; V: TRBV5-1; DNA: TGCGCCAGCAGCTCCCGACTAGCCCGAGAGACCCAGTACTTC; CDR3: CASSSRLARETQYF
J: TRBJ2-3; D: .; size: .; V: TRBV6-6; DNA: TGTGCCAGCAGCCCCCAGCTCGGTACGCAGTATTTT; CDR3: CASSPQLGTQYF
J: TRBJ1-2; D: .; size: many; V: TRBV7-2; DNA: TGTGCCAGCAGCTTCCCCTTCGATCGGGGCTACACCTTC; CDR3: CASSFPFDRGYTF
J: TRBJ2-3; D: .; size: many; V: TRBV5-1; DNA: TGCGCCAGCAGCATAGGGACTAGCACAGATACGCAGTATTTT; CDR3: CASSIGTSTDTQYF
J: TRBJ1-2; D: TRBD1; size: many; V: TRBV20-1; DNA: TGCAGTGCTAGGACAGGGCTGGACTATGGCTACACCTTC; CDR3: CSARTGLDYGYTF
J: TRBJ1-6; D: TRBD1; size: many; V: TRBV5-1; DNA: TGCGCCAGCAGCCGAGACCACCTAGGGGGCGGCTCACCCCTCCACTTT; CDR3: CASSRDHLGGGSPLHF
J: TRBJ2-5; D: .; size: few; V: TRBV11-2; DNA: TGTGCCAGCAGCTTAGGAGGGGGTTCCCAAGAGACCCAGTACTTC; CDR3: CASSLGGGSQETQYF
J: TRBJ2-7; D: .; size: many; V: TRBV5-5; DNA: TGTGCCAGCAGCTTCCGGGCAGGGTACTACGAGCAGTACTTC; CDR3: CASSFRAGYYEQYF
J: TRBJ2-7; D: .; size: .; V: TRBV11-2; DNA: TGTGCCAGCAGCTTTACCTCAGGGATCATAGCCTACGAGCAGTACTTC; CDR3: CASSFTSGIIAYEQYF
J: TRBJ2-7; D: .; size: many; V: TRBV3-1; DNA: TGTGCCAGCAGCCAAGTGTCAGGGGAAGGGTACGAGCAGTACTTC; CDR3: CASSQVSGEGYEQYF
J: TRBJ1-2; D: .; size: .; V: TRBV6-1; DNA: TGTGCCAGCAGTGAATTGACCCCTTTCTATGGCTACACCTTC; CDR3: CASSELTPFYGYTF
J: TRBJ2-1; D: TRBD2; size: few; V: TRBV12-3/TRBV12-4; DNA: TGTGCCAGCAGTTTTTCCCGGGGGGGGACCCCCTACAATGAGCAGTTCTTC; CDR3: CASSFSRGGTPYNEQFF
J: TRBJ2-1; D: .; size: .; V: TRBV18; DNA: TGTGCCAGCTCACCACCTCTCCAGGGGGGGAACAATGAGCAGTTCTTC; CDR3: CASSPPLQGGNNEQFF
J: TRBJ2-2; D: .; size: few; V: TRBV7-6; DNA: TGTGCCAGCAGCTTAATTGGTGCCCCTTTGACCGGGGAGCTGTTTTTT; CDR3: CASSLIGAPLTGELFF
J: TRBJ2-3; D: TRBD2; size: .; V: TRBV7-2; DNA: TGTGCCAGCAGCTTTTTGGGGGGGAGGGATACGCAGTATTTT; CDR3: CASSFLGGRDTQYF
J: TRBJ2-5; D: .; size: few; V: TRBV5-4; DNA: TGTGCCAGCAGCCCCGCTACAAGGACCCAAGAGACCCAGTACTTC; CDR3: CASSPATRTQETQYF
J: TRBJ2-2; D: .; size: .; V: TRBV25-1; DNA: TGTGCCAGCAGTGAATCTCGGGGGCGGAACACCGGGGAGCTGTTTTTT; CDR3: CASSESRGRNTGELFF
J: TRBJ2-5; D: .; size: many; V: TRBV20-1; DNA: TGCAGTGCTAGTGGGCCCGGGACGGCCCAGTACTTC; CDR3: CSASGPGTAQYF
J: TRBJ2-7; D: .; size: many; V: TRBV7-6; DNA: TGTGCCAGCGGAACTCTAAGCTCCTACGAGCAGTACTTC; CDR3: CASGTLSSYEQYF
J: TRBJ2-3; D: .; size: .; V: TRBV6-5; DNA: TGTGCCAGCAGTTACTCTCTGGACAGTCCTAGCACAGATACGCAGTATTTT; CDR3: CASSYSLDSPSTDTQYF
J: TRBJ1-2; D: .; size: .; V: TRBV25-1; DNA: TGTGCCAGCAGTGATTCCCGGAGGGGTTCTGGCTACACCTTC; CDR3: CASSDSRRGSGYTF
J: TRBJ1-1; D: .; size: .; V: TRBV20-1; DNA: TGCAGTGCTAGAGAGCAGGGGAGGAACACTGAAGCTTTCTTT; CDR3: CSAREQGRNTEAFF
J: TRBJ1-6; D: .; size: .; V: TRBV5-1; DNA: TGCGCCAGCAGCTTGGGACCAGGGGAAAATTCACCCCTCCACTTT; CDR3: CASSLGPGENSPLHF
J: TRBJ1-2; D: .; size: many; V: TRBV6-6; DNA: TGTGCCAGCAGTTACTCTTCCGAAGACTATGGCTACACCTTC; CDR3: CASSYSSEDYGYTF
J: TRBJ2-5; D: .; size: many; V: TRBV7-6; DNA: TGTGCCAGCAGCTCAGGACACCTAACAGCGGAGACCCAGTACTTC; CDR3: CASSSGHLTAETQYF
J: TRBJ2-7; D: .; size: few; V: TRBV5-1; DNA: TGCGCCAGCACCAGAGACTCGAGCAGCTCCTACGAGCAGTACTTC; CDR3: CASTRDSSSSYEQYF
J: TRBJ2-3; D: TRBD2; size: many; V: TRBV7-9; DNA: TGTGCCAGCAGCCAGCGGGGGCAGGGGATTTATACGCAGTATTTT; CDR3: CASSQRGQGIYTQYF
J: TRBJ2-2; D: .; size: many; V: TRBV6-5; DNA: TGTGCCACCATGAACGCACGGGAGCTGTTTTTT; CDR3: CATMNARELFF
J: TRBJ1-2; D: .; size: many; V: TRBV5-1; DNA: TGCGCCAGCAGTCCCCACGGACAGCATGGCTACACCTTC; CDR3: CASSPHGQHGYTF
J: TRBJ1-1; D: .; size: many; V: TRBV29-1; DNA: TGCAGCGTTGAAGCACTCACCTTTGAAGCTTTCTTT; CDR3: CSVEALTFEAFF
J: TRBJ2-3; D: .; size: few; V: TRBV19; DNA: TGTGCCAGCCGGACCAGGGGCAAGGATTCGCAGTATTTT; CDR3: CASRTRGKDSQYF
J: TRBJ2-5; D: TRBD2; size: many; V: TRBV2; DNA: TGTGCCAGCAGCGGTAGCGGGGGGGCCGAGACCCAGTACTTC; CDR3: CASSGSGGAETQYF
J: TRBJ1-6; D: .; size: .; V: TRBV20-1; DNA: TGCAGTGCTAGAGATCAACGGGAAAGGTCACCCCTCCACTTT; CDR3: CSARDQRERSPLHF
J: TRBJ1-3; D: TRBD1; size: .; V: TRBV4-1; DNA: TGCGCCAGCAGCCACTACCGGGACAGGGAGCGAACCATATATTTT; CDR3: CASSHYRDRERTIYF
J: TRBJ2-2; D: .; size: .; V: TRBV21-1; DNA: TGTGCCAGCATTTCAAATCGGGTCTTCGCCGGGGAGCTGTTTTTT; CDR3: CASISNRVFAGELFF